This T cell receptor beta chain originates from a study of cytomegalovirus exposure and HLA in healthy donors. Study-level results: The authors later found TCR association rates varying by HLA locus, with DRB1 most and HLA-C fewest.

With 60 Vbeta and 13 Jbeta primers, the PCR was carried out. Clones were read by immunoSEQ multiplex PCR, and TCRdb kept only the in-frame ones, dropping some. The repertoire holds 95,000 to 100,000 clones, 70% to 80% seen once, with roughly 3% in the top ten. As for this clone: Its target is unknown.

V was pared by 5 bases and J by 2 bases, with 8 bases of the junction left unmatched. This CDR3 comprises 16 residues. In germline, CDR1 is MDHEN, CDR2 SYDVKM. The receptor's source is a man aged 40-50 years in good health and CMV-seronegative. The sequenced sample consisted of PBMCs. The rearrangement uses TRBV28 and TRBJ1-3, with TRBD1 matching over 8 bases. CDR3 in amino acids: CASSIVTGAAGNTIYF. CDR3 nucleotides: TGTGCCAGCAGTATAGTGACAGGGGCGGCTGGAAACACCATATATTTT.